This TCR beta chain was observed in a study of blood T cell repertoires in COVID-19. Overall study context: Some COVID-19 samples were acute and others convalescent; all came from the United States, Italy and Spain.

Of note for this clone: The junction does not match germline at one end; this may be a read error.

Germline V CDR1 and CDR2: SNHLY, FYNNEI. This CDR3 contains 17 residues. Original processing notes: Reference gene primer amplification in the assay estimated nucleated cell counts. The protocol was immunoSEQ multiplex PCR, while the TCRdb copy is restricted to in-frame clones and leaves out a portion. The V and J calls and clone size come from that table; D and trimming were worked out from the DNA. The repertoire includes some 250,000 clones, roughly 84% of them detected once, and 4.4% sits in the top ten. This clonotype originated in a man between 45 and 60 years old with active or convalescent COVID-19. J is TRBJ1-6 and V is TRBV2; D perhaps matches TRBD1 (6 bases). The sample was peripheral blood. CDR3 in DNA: TGTGCCAGCAGTGAAGGCCGGGACATTGACTATAATTCACCCCTCTACTTT. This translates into CASSEGRDIDYNSPLYF.